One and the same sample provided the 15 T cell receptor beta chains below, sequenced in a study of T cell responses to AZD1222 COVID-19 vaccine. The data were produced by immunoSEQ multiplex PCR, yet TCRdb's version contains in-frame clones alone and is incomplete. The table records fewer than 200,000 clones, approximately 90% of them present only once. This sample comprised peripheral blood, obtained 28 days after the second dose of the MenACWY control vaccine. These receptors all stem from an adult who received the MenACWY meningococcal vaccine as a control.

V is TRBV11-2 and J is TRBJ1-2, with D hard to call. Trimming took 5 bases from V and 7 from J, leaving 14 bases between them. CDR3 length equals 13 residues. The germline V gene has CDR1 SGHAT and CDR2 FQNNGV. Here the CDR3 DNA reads TGTGCCAGCAGCCCCAGTGGGCAGTCTGGCTACACCTTC. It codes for CASSPSGQSGYTF.

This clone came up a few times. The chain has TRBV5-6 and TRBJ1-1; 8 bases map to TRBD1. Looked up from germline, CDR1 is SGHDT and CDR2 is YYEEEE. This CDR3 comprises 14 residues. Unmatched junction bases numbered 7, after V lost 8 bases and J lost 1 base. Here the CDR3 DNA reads TGTGCCAGTAATCGACAGGGGCGGAACACTGAAGCTTTCTTT. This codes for CASNRQGRNTEAFF.

CDR3 in DNA: TGTGCCAGCAGCCGGACAGGGGGCTTCGAAAAACTGTTTTTT. Translation: CASSRTGGFEKLFF. This chain joins TRBV7-9 and TRBJ1-4; 11 nucleotides agree with TRBD1. The V gene end was trimmed by 5 bases and the J gene end by 8 bases; junction bases not matched to a gene: 4. The CDR3 spans 14 residues. In germline, CDR1 is SEHNR, CDR2 FQNEAQ (reference sequence).

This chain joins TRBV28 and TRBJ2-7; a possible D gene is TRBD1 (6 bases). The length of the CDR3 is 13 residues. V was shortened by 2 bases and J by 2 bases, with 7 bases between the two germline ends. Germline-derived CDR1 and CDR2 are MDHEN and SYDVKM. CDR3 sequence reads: CASSLGQTYEQYF. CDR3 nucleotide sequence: TGTGCCAGCAGTTTAGGACAGACCTACGAGCAGTACTTC. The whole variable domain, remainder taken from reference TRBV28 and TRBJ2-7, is DVKVTQSSRYLVKRTGEKVFLECVQDMDHENMFWYRQDPGLGLRLIYFSYDVKMKEKGDIPEGYSVSREKKERFSLILESASTNQTSMYLCASSLGQTYEQYFGPGTRLTVT.

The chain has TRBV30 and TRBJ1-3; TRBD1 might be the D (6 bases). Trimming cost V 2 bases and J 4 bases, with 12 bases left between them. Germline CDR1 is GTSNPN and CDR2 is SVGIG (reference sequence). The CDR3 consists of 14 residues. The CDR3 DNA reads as TGTGCCTGGAGTTCCAACAGGGCGGGAAACACCATATATTTT. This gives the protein CAWSSNRAGNTIYF.

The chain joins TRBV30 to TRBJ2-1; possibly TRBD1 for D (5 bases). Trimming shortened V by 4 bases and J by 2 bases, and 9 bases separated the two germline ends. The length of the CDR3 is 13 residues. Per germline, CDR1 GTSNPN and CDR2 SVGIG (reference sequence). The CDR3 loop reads CAWNSGTYNEQFF. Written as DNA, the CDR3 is TGTGCCTGGAACTCAGGGACCTACAATGAGCAGTTCTTC.

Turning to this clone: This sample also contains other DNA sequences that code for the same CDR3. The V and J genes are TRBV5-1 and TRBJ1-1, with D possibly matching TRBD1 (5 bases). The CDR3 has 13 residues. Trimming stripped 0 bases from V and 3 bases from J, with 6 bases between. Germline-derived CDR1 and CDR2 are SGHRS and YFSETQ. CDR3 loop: CASSLAGYTEAFF. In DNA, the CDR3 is TGCGCCAGCAGCTTGGCAGGGTACACTGAAGCTTTCTTT.

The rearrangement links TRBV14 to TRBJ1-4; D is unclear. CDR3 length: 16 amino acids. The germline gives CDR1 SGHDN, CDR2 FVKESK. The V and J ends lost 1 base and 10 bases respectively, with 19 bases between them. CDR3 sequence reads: CASSQGNYGSRGKLFF. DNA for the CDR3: TGTGCCAGCAGCCAAGGGAATTATGGATCCCGCGGAAAACTGTTTTTT.

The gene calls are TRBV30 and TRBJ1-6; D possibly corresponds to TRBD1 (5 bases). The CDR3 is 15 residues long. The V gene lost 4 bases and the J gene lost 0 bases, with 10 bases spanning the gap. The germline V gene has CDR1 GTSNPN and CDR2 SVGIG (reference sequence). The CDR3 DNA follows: TGTGCCTGGACTCGGGGGAGCTCCTATAATTCACCCCTCCACTTT. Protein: CAWTRGSSYNSPLHF.

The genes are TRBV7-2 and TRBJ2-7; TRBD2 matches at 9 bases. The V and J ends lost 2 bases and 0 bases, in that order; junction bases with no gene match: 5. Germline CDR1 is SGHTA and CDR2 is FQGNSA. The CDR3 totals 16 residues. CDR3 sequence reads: CASSLLAGFSSYEQYF. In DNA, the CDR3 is TGTGCCAGCAGCTTACTAGCGGGATTCAGCTCCTACGAGCAGTACTTC. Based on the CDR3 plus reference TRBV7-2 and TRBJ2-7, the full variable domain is GAGVSQSPSNKVTEKGKDVELRCDPISGHTALYWYRQSLGQGLEFLIYFQGNSAPDKSGLPSDRFSAERTGGSVSTLTIQRTQQEDSAVYLCASSLLAGFSSYEQYFGPGTRLTVT.

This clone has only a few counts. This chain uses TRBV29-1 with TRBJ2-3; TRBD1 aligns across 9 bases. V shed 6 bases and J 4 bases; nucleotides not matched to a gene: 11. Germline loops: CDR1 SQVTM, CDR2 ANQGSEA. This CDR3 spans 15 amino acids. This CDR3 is CSVYPGTGLADTQYF. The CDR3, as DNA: TGCAGCGTCTACCCCGGGACAGGGCTTGCAGATACGCAGTATTTT.

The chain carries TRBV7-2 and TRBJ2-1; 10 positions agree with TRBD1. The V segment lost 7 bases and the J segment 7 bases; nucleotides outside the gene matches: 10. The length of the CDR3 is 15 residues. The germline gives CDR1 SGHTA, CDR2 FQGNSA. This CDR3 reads CASILDRGRENEQFF. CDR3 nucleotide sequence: TGTGCCAGCATCCTCGACAGGGGGCGCGAGAATGAGCAGTTCTTC. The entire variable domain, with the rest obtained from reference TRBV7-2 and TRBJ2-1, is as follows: GAGVSQSPSNKVTEKGKDVELRCDPISGHTALYWYRQSLGQGLEFLIYFQGNSAPDKSGLPSDRFSAERTGGSVSTLTIQRTQQEDSAVYLCASILDRGRENEQFFGPGTRLTVL.

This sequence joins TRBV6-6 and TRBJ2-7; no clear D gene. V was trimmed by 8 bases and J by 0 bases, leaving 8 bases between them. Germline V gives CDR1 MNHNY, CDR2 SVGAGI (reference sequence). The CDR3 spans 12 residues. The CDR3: CASRTVSYEQYF. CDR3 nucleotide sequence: TGTGCCAGCCGAACAGTCTCCTACGAGCAGTACTTC.

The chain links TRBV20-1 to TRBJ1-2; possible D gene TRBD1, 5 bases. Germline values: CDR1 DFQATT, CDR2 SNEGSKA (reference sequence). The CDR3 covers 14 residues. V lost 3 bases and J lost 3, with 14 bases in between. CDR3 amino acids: CSASPWGEDYGYTF. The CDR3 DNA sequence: TGCAGTGCTAGTCCATGGGGGGAGGACTATGGCTACACCTTC.

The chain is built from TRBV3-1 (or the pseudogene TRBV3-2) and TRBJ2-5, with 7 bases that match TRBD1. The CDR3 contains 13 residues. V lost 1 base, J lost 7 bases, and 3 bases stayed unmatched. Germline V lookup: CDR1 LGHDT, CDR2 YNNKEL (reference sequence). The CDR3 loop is CASSQVAGGTQYF. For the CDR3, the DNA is TGTGCCAGCAGCCAAGTGGCAGGGGGGACCCAGTACTTC.